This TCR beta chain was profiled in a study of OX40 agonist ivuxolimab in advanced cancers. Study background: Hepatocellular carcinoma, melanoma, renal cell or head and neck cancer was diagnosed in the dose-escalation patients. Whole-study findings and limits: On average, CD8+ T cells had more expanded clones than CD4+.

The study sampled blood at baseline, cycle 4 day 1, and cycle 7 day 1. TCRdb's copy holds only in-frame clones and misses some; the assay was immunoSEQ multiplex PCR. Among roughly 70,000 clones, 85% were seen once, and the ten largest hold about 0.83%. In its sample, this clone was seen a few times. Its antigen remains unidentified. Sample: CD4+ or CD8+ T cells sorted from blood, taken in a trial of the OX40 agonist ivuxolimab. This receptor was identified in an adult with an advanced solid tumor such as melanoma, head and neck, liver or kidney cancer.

This CDR3 reads CASSLGQVGTYEQYF. The CDR3 region has the DNA TGCGCCAGCAGCCTCGGACAGGTTGGCACCTACGAGCAGTACTTC. The gene calls are TRBV4-1 and TRBJ2-7, with TRBD1 identical over 7 bases. The trim removed 4 bases at V and 2 bases at J, leaving 8 bases unmatched. This CDR3 comprises 15 residues. The V gene's germline CDR1 is MGHRA and CDR2 YSYEKL.